This T cell receptor beta chain was retrieved from a study of tumor-infiltrating lymphocytes in localized non-small cell lung cancer. Turning to the study itself: Some samples were collected after neoadjuvant chemotherapy; smokers, never-smokers and several histologies were included.

V lost 3 bases to trimming and J lost 4 bases; unmatched junction nucleotides: 2. Germline-derived CDR1 and CDR2 are KGHSH and LQKENI. The CDR3 is made up of 14 amino acids. Study conclusions and caveats: Immunotypes IM1 and IM2 had similar TCR-derived T-cell fractions. Technical variation could not be separated from intratumor heterogeneity here.

Libraries were prepared by immunoSEQ multiplex PCR; TCRdb keeps only in-frame clonotypes and omits some of them. The data hold about 11,000 clones, with about 60% observed a single time. As for this clone: Its antigen is undetermined.

The genes are TRBV18 and TRBJ1-2, with TRBD1 matching over 10 bases. Sequencing input: lung tumor tissue. The TCR originated in a human donor with non-small cell lung cancer. CDR3 in amino acids: CASSPGQGTYGYTF. The CDR3 nucleotides are TGTGCCAGCTCACCGGGACAGGGGACCTATGGCTACACCTTC.